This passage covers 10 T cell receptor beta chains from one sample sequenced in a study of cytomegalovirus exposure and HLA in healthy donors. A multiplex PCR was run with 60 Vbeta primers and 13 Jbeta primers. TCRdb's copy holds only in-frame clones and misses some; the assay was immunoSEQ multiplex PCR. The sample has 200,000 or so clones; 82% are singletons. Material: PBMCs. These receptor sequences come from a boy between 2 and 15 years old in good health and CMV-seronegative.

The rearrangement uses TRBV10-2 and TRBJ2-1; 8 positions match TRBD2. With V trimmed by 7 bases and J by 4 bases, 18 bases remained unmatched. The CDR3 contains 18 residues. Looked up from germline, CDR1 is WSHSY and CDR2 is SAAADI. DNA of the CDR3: TGCGCCAGCATGGAAATTCGCGGGGGGCTAAACCTTTACAATGAGCAGTTCTTC. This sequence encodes CASMEIRGGLNLYNEQFF.

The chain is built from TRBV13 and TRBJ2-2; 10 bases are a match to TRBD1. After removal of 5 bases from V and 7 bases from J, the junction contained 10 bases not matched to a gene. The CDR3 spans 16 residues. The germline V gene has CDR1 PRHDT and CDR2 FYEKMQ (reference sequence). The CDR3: CASSHRQGAPIGELFF. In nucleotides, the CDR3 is TGTGCCAGCAGCCACCGACAGGGGGCGCCCATCGGGGAGCTGTTTTTT.

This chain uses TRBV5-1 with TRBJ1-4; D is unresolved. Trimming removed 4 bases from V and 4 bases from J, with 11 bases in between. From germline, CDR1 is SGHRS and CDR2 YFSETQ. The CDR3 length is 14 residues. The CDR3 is CASSETEGNEKLFF. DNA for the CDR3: TGCGCCAGCAGCGAGACCGAGGGTAATGAAAAACTGTTTTTT.

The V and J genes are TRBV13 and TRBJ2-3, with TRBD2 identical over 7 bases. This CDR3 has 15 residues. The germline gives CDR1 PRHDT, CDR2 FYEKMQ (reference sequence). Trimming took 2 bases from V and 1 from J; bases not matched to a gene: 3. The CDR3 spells CASSLLGGGTDTQYF. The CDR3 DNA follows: TGTGCCAGCAGCTTATTGGGGGGGGGCACAGATACGCAGTATTTT.

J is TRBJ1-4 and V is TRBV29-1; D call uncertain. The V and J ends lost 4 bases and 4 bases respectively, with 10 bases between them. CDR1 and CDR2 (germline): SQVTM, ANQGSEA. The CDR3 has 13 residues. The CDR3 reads CSVAREVNEKLFF. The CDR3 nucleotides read TGCAGCGTTGCTCGAGAGGTTAATGAAAAACTGTTTTTT.

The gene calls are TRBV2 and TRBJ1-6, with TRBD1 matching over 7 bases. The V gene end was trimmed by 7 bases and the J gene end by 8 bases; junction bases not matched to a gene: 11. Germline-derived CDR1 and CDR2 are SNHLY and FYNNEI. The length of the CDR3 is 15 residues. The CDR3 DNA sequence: TGTGCCAGCACCGCCCGACAGGGACGCGATTCACCCCTCCACTTT. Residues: CASTARQGRDSPLHF.

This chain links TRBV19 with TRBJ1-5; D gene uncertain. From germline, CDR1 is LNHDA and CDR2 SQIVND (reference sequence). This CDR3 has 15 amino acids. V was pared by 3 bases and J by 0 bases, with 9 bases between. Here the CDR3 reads CASSIDKNSNQPQHF. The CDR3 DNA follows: TGTGCCAGTAGTATTGACAAAAATAGCAATCAGCCCCAGCATTTT. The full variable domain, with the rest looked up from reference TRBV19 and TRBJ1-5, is DGGITQSPKYLFRKEGQNVTLSCEQNLNHDAMYWYRQDPGQGLRLIYYSQIVNDFQKGDIAEGYSVSREKKESFPLTVTSAQKNPTAFYLCASSIDKNSNQPQHFGDGTRLSIL.

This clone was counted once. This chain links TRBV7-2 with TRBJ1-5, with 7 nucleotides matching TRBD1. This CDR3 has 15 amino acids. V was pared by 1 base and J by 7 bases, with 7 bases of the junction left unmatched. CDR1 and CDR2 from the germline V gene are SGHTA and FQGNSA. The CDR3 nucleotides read TGTGCCAGCAGCTTAGAAGGAGGGGGCAGGCAGCCCCAGCATTTT. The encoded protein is CASSLEGGGRQPQHF.

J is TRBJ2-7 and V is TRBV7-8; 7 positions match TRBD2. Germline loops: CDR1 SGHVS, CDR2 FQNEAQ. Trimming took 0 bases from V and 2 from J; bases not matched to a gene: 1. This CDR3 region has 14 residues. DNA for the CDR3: TGTGCCAGCAGCTTAGCGAGCGGGGCCTACGAGCAGTACTTC. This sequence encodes CASSLASGAYEQYF. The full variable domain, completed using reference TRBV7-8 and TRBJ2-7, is GAGVSQSPRYKVAKRGQDVALRCDPISGHVSLFWYQQALGQGPEFLTYFQNEAQLDKSGLPSDRFFAERPEGSVSTLKIQRTQQEDSAVYLCASSLASGAYEQYFGPGTRLTVT.

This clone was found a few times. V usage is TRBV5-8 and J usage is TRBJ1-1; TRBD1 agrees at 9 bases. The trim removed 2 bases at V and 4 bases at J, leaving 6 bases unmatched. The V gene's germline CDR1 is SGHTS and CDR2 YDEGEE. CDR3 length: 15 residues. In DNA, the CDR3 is TGTGCCAGCAGCTTCCGGGACAGGGATTCCACTGAAGCTTTCTTT. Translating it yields CASSFRDRDSTEAFF. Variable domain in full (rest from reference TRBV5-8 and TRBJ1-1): EAGVTQSPTHLIKTRGQQATLRCSPISGHTSVYWYQQALGLGLQFLLWYDEGEERNRGNFPPRFSGRQFPNYSSELNVNALELEDSALYLCASSFRDRDSTEAFFGQGTRLTVV.